These T cell receptor beta chains were read from a single sample in a study of beta chain features in type 1 diabetes. Only in-frame clones appear in the TCRdb table, and some are missing; sequencing was by immunoSEQ multiplex PCR. The sample yields under 800,000 clones, less than 20% seen once. Sequenced input: naive CD4+ T cells from blood. These receptors all stem from a man between 18 and 29 years old in good health. Both conserved end residues are part of each CDR3. The D gene is left open where the match is weak. Size is stated for part of the rows, as once, few or many counts, or as a class when the clone is expanded.

TRBV28	TRBJ2-3	.	.	TGTGCCAGCAGTTTGCCCGGAAGAGATACGCAGTATTTT	CASSLPGRDTQYF
TRBV7-3	TRBJ2-5	few	TRBD2	TGTGCCAGCAGCCCCAGCGGGGGGGCCGGGAAGACCCAGTACTTC	CASSPSGGAGKTQYF
TRBV5-1	TRBJ1-4	.	.	TGCGCCAGCAGGTCTACAGGGAGGCCTCCTAATGAAAAACTGTTTTTT	CASRSTGRPPNEKLFF
TRBV7-8	TRBJ2-1	few	TRBD2	TGTGCCCTCCGCCCACTAGCGGGAGGTAATGAGCAGTTCTTC	CALRPLAGGNEQFF
TRBV5-1	TRBJ2-7	.	.	TGCGCCAGCAGCTCTGGACCCAGTCTCTACGAGCAGTACTTC	CASSSGPSLYEQYF
TRBV19	TRBJ2-5	.	.	TGTGCCAGTAGTAACCCCAAGACCCAGTACTTC	CASSNPKTQYF
TRBV29-1	TRBJ1-2	few	TRBD1	TGCAGCGTTGAAGAGGGACAGGGTGTACAGGGCTACACCTTC	CSVEEGQGVQGYTF
TRBV7-9	TRBJ1-4	few	.	TGTGCCAGCAGCTTAGGAGGGGACACGAATGAAAAACTGTTTTTT	CASSLGGDTNEKLFF
TRBV28	TRBJ2-3	few	.	TGTGCCAGCAGGCCGGGACCGAGCACAGATACGCAGTATTTT	CASRPGPSTDTQYF
TRBV5-6	TRBJ2-3	.	TRBD2	TGTGCCAGCAGCTTGGGACTAGCGGATGGCACAGATACGCAGTATTTT	CASSLGLADGTDTQYF
TRBV5-1	TRBJ2-1	few	.	TGCGCCAGCAGCCCGACAGGGAGGGTCAATGAGCAGTTCTTC	CASSPTGRVNEQFF
TRBV29-1	TRBJ2-4	.	.	TGCAGCGTTCGGACCCCCGGATACAAAAACATTCAGTACTTC	CSVRTPGYKNIQYF
TRBV9	TRBJ2-1	few	TRBD2	TGTGCCAGCAGCCCGGGACTAGCACAGAGCTCCTACAATGAGCAGTTCTTC	CASSPGLAQSSYNEQFF
TRBV28	TRBJ2-6	few	.	TGTGCCAGCAGTTTAGGGGGACGGACCCTTTGGGGGGCCAACGTCCTGACTTTC	CASSLGGRTLWGANVLTF
TRBV27	TRBJ1-1	.	.	TGTGCCAGCAGTTTGCGAGGGGGGAACACTGAAGCTTTCTTT	CASSLRGGNTEAFF
TRBV5-1	TRBJ2-3	.	.	TGCGCCAGCAGCTTGGCCTCCGGGGCAGATACGCAGTATTTT	CASSLASGADTQYF
TRBV7-2	TRBJ2-7	.	.	TGTGCCAGCAGCTTAGGGCGGATAACCTACGAGCAGTACTTC	CASSLGRITYEQYF
TRBV29-1	TRBJ1-1	.	.	TGCAGCGTTACCTACCCCGGGGCCCGGAACACTGAAGCTTTCTTT	CSVTYPGARNTEAFF
TRBV7-3	TRBJ2-1	.	TRBD2	TGTGCCAGCAGCCTTAGCGGGAGGGCCTACAATGAGCAGTTCTTC	CASSLSGRAYNEQFF
TRBV15	TRBJ1-2	.	.	TGTGCCACCAGCGGATGGGAGGGAACCTATGGCTACACCTTC	CATSGWEGTYGYTF
TRBV6-5	TRBJ1-2	.	.	TGTGCCAGCAGTTACTCGAAGGGAAGCTATGGCTACACCTTC	CASSYSKGSYGYTF
TRBV28	TRBJ1-2	few	.	TGTGCCAGCAGTTTGCCCGGGGGCTATGGCTACACCTTC	CASSLPGGYGYTF
TRBV27	TRBJ2-1	.	TRBD2	TGTGCCAGCAGCCTTCAACGGACAGGGGGACTAGCGGGAGCCTACAATGAGCAGTTCTTC	CASSLQRTGGLAGAYNEQFF
TRBV10-3	TRBJ1-2	.	.	TGTGCCATCAGTGAGTCCCCAGGAAAAAGGTGGTACACCTTC	CAISESPGKRWYTF
TRBV28	TRBJ1-5	few	.	TGTGCCAGCCATGGGGGGAGGGACCAGCATTTT	CASHGGRDQHF
TRBV27	TRBJ2-2	.	TRBD1	TGTGCCAGCAGTCCCAGAAGGACGGACAGGTCCGGGGAGCTGTTTTTT	CASSPRRTDRSGELFF
TRBV6-5	TRBJ2-3	few	TRBD2	TGTGCCAGCACCTTAGCGGGGGCCACAGATACGCAGTATTTT	CASTLAGATDTQYF
TRBV11-2	TRBJ2-5	few	.	TGTGCCAGCAGCTTAGTTCGGGGGGCCGTGAAGACCCAGTACTTC	CASSLVRGAVKTQYF
TRBV9	TRBJ2-1	.	TRBD2	TGTGCCAGCAACAAATTAGGGACTAGCGACTACAATGAGCAGTTCTTC	CASNKLGTSDYNEQFF
TRBV6-5	TRBJ1-5	.	TRBD1	TGTGCCAGCAGTGGGACAGGGGGCTTTCAGCCCCAGCATTTT	CASSGTGGFQPQHF